This T cell receptor beta chain was recovered during a study of PD-1 blockade in classical Hodgkin lymphoma. The CDR3 runs to 15 residues. The V and J ends lost 0 bases and 5 bases respectively, with 11 bases between them. Germline V lookup: CDR1 SGHRS, CDR2 YFSETQ. Autologous stem cell transplantation was followed by relapse in every patient, and brentuximab vedotin exposure varied. Produced via immunoSEQ multiplex PCR; TCRdb's table is partial and in-frame only. This sample has around 36,000 clones, with around 87% found just once. The V and J genes are TRBV5-1 and TRBJ2-2; D could derive from TRBD1 or TRBD2 (6 bases each). The specimen comprised peripheral blood mononuclear cells (PBMCs), sampled at baseline. The receptor was isolated from a human donor with classical Hodgkin lymphoma. The CDR3 DNA reads as TGCGCCAGCAGCTTGGCCGGGGGCGGGACCGGGGAGCTGTTTTTT. Residues: CASSLAGGGTGELFF.